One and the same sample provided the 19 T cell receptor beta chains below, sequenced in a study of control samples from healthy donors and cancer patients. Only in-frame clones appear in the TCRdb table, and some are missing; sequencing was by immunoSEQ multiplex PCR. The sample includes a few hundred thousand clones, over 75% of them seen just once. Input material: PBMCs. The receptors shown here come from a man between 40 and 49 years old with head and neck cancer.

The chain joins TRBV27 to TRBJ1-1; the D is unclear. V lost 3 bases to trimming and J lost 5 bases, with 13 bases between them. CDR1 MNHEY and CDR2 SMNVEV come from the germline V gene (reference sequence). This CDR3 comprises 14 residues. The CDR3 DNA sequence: TGTGCCAGCAGTTTTGAGGGTGGATGGACTGAAGCTTTCTTT. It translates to CASSFEGGWTEAFF.

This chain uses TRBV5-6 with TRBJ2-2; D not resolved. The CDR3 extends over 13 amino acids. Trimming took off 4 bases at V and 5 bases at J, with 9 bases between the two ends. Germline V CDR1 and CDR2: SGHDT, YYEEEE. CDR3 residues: CASSLILTGELFF. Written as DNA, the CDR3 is TGTGCCAGCAGCCTAATCCTGACCGGGGAGCTGTTTTTT.

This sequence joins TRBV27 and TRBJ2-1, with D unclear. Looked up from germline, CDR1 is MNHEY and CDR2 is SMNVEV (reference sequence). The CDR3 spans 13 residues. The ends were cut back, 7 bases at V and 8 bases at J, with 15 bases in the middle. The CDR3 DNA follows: TGTGCCAGCACGGCTCTCGGGTCGGATGAGCAGTTCTTC. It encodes CASTALGSDEQFF.

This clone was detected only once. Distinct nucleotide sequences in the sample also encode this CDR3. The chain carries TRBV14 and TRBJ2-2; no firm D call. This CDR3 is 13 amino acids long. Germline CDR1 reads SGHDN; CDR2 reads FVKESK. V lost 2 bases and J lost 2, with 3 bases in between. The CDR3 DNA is TGTGCCAGCAGCCAAAGAAACACCGGGGAGCTGTTTTTT. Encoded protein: CASSQRNTGELFF. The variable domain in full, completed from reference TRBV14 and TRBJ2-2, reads EAGVTQFPSHSVIEKGQTVTLRCDPISGHDNLYWYRRVMGKEIKFLLHFVKESKQDESGMPNNRFLAERTGGTYSTLKVQPAELEDSGVYFCASSQRNTGELFFGEGSRLTVL.

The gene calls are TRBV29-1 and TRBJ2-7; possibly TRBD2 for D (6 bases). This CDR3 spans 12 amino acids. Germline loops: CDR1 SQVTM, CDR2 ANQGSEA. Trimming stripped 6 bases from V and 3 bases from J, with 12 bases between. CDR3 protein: CSVLREIYEQYF. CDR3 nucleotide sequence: TGCAGCGTCCTCCGGGAGATCTACGAGCAGTACTTC.

CDR3 nucleotides: TGTGCCACCAGCAGAGAATCCTTTGGTGGGGGTAAAGACGAGACCCAGTACTTC. Amino acids: CATSRESFGGGKDETQYF. The genes are TRBV15 and TRBJ2-5; D might be TRBD1 or TRBD2, each matching 5 bases. The CDR3 runs to 18 residues. CDR1 and CDR2 (germline): LNHNV, YYDKDF (reference sequence). The V gene lost 0 bases and the J gene lost 5 bases, with 22 bases spanning the gap.

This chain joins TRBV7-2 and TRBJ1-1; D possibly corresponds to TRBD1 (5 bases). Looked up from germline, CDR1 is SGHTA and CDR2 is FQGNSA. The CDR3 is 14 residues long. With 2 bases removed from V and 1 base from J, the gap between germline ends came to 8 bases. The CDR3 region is CASSLFGQNTEAFF. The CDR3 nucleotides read TGTGCCAGCAGCTTATTCGGACAGAACACTGAAGCTTTCTTT.

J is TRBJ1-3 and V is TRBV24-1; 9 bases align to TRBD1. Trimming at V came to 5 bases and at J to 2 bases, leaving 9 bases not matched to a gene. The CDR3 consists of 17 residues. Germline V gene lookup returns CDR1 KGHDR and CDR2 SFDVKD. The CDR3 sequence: CATSGPGQGVAGNTIYF. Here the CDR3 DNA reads TGTGCCACCAGTGGGCCGGGACAGGGTGTCGCTGGAAACACCATATATTTT.

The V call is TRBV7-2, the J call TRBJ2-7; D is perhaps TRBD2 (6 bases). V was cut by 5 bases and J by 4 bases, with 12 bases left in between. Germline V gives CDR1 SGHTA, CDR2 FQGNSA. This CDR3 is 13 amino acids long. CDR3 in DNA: TGTGCCAGCAGCGCGGGGATTAGGTACGAGCAGTACTTC. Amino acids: CASSAGIRYEQYF.

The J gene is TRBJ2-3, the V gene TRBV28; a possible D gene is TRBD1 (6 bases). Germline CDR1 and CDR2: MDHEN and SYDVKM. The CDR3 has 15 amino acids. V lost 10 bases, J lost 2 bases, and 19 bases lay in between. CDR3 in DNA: TGTGCCACCAGAAAGGGGGATTGGGCCACAGATACGCAGTATTTT. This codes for CATRKGDWATDTQYF.

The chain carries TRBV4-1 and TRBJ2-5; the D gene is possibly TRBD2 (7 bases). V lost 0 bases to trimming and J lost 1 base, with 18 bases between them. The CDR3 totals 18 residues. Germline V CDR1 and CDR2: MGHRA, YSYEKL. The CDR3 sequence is CASSQEMFGGGPQETQYF. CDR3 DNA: TGCGCCAGCAGCCAAGAAATGTTTGGGGGGGGGCCCCAAGAGACCCAGTACTTC.

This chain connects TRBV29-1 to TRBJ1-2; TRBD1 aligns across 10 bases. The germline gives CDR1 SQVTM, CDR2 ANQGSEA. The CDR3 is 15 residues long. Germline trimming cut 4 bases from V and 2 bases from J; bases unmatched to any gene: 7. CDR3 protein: CSVVPRQGANYGYTF. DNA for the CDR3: TGCAGCGTTGTACCTCGACAGGGGGCGAACTATGGCTACACCTTC.

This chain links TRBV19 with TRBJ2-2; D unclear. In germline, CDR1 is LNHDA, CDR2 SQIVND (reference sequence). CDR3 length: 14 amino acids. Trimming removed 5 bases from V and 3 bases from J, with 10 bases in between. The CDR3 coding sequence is TGTGCCAGTAGTGCACAACGGGACACCGGGGAGCTGTTTTTT. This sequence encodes CASSAQRDTGELFF.

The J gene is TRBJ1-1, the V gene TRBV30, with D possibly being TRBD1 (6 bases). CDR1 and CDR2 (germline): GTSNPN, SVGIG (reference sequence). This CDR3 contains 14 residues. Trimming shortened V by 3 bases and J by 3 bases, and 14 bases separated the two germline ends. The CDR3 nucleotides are TGTGCCTGGAGAAAAGGGGGGGAGGACACTGAAGCTTTCTTT. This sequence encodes CAWRKGGEDTEAFF.

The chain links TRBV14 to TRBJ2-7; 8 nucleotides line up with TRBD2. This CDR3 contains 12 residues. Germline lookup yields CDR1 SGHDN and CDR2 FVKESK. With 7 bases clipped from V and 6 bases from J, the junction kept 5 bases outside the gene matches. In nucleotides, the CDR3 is TGTGCCAGCAACCGGGGGGGTCTCGAGCAGTACTTC. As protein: CASNRGGLEQYF.

The CDR3 sequence is CASSVRQLIAGDQPQHF. The CDR3 region has the DNA TGTGCCAGCAGCGTTCGGCAGCTGATAGCAGGGGATCAGCCCCAGCATTTT. This chain connects TRBV28 to TRBJ1-5; maybe TRBD1 (6 bases). The CDR3 totals 17 residues. Germline V CDR1 and CDR2: MDHEN, SYDVKM. Trimming removed 6 bases from V and 5 bases from J, with 23 bases in between.

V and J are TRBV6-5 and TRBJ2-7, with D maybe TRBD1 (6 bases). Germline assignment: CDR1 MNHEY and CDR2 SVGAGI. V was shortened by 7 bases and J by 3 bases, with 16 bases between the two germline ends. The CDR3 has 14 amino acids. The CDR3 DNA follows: TGTGCCAGCACCAGACAGGCAGGGTTCTACGAGCAGTACTTC. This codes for CASTRQAGFYEQYF.

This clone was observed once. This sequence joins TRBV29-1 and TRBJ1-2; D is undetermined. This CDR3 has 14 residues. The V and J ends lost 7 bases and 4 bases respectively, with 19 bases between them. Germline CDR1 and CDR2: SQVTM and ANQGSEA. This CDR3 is CSAPDEGSFYGYTF. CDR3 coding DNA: TGCAGCGCACCGGACGAAGGCTCCTTCTATGGCTACACCTTC.

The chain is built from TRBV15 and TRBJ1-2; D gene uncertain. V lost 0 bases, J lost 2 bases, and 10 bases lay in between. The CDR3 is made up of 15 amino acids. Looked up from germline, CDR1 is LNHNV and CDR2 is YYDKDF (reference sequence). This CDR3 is CATSRENWQNYGYTF. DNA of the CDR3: TGTGCCACCAGCAGAGAAAACTGGCAGAACTATGGCTACACCTTC.